Below are 20 T cell receptor beta chains sequenced from a single sample in a study of tumor-infiltrating lymphocytes in oesophageal squamous cell carcinoma. TCRdb re-derived calls from the PCR reads in MiXCR, one entry per CDR3 protein. Of fewer than 25,000 distinct CDR3 sequences in the sample, 35% to 45% were seen once. Sequencing used esophageal tumor tissue. Receptors were obtained from a male donor with esophageal squamous cell carcinoma.

This clonotype is classed as large (0.1 to 1%). The chain combines TRBV6-1 with TRBJ2-3, with no clear D. Trimming took off 0 bases at V and 8 bases at J, with 9 bases between the two ends. Germline-derived CDR1 and CDR2 are MNHNS and SASEGT. The CDR3 consists of 13 residues. The CDR3 loop reads CASSEAISPTQYF. The DNA of the CDR3 is TGTGCCAGCAGTGAAGCAATATCGCCTACGCAGTATTTT.

This clonotype occurred many times. V and J are TRBV7-9 and TRBJ1-1, with D unresolved. CDR3 length: 13 amino acids. Germline V gene sequence: CDR1 SEHNR, CDR2 FQNEAQ (reference sequence). Trimming removed 0 bases at V and 1 base at J, with 3 bases between. The CDR3 DNA sequence: TGTGCCAGCAGCTTAGCTCCGAACACTGAAGCTTTCTTT. Translated, it gives CASSLAPNTEAFF.

This clonotype occurred many times. The chain couples TRBV10-3 to TRBJ2-2; 11 nucleotides align to TRBD1. The trim removed 3 bases at V and 5 bases at J, leaving 5 bases unmatched. The CDR3 spans 16 residues. The V gene's germline CDR1 is ENHRY and CDR2 SYGVKD. The CDR3 sequence is CAISDRDRGRTGELFF. The CDR3 coding sequence is TGTGCCATCAGTGACCGGGACAGGGGGAGAACCGGGGAGCTGTTTTTT.

This clonotype was counted a few times. A clone one base away is much larger, so this may be a read error. The chain carries TRBV12-3 or TRBV12-4 and TRBJ2-3; 7 bases map to TRBD2. CDR3 length: 16 amino acids. J gave up 14 bases and V 6 bases, and 23 bases lay outside the gene matches. The CDR3 loop is CASSPGLGADTGELYF. Written as DNA, the CDR3 is TGTGCCAGCAGCCCCGGACTAGGGGCGGACACCGGGGAGCTGTATTTT.

In its sample, this clonotype was seen many times. The junction and the germline gene differ at one end; a read error may be behind it. The rearrangement joins TRBV5-1 to TRBJ1-6; perhaps TRBD1 as D (6 bases). CDR3 length: 18 amino acids. The germline V gene has CDR1 SGHRS and CDR2 YFSETQ. CDR3 in amino acids: CASSYTTGPSSYNSPLHF. Written as DNA, the CDR3 is TGCGCCAGCAGCTACACCACAGGGCCCAGCTCCTATAATTCACCCCTCCACTTC. Filled out from reference TRBV5-1 and TRBJ1-6, the complete variable domain reads KAGVTQTPRYLIKTRGQQVTLSCSPISGHRSVSWYQQTPGQGLQFLFEYFSETQRNKGNFPGRFSGRQFSNSRSEMNVSTLELGDSALYLCASSYTTGPSSYNSPLHFGNGTRLTVT.

Note on this clonotype: With a much larger clone just one base away, this may be a read error. The chain couples TRBV10-2 to TRBJ2-1; D possibly corresponds to TRBD1 (6 bases). The J call may not be correct, given that the DNA end is closer to TRBJ2-7. Germline CDR1 WSHSY, CDR2 SAAADI. The CDR3 length is 13 residues. CDR3 residues: CASRAGVYNEQYF. The CDR3 bases are TGCGCCAGCAGGGCAGGGGTGTACAATGAGCAGTACTTC.

The sample holds one count of this clonotype. The V and J genes are TRBV6-2 or TRBV6-3 and TRBJ2-3, with 10 bases that match TRBD2. CDR3 size: 17 residues. V lost 1 base and J lost 7; bases outside the gene matches: 11. Germline V gene sequence: CDR1 MNHEY, CDR2 SVGEGT. Here the CDR3 DNA reads TGTGCCAGCAGTTACTTCGCGAGCGGGGGGGCGGGGAATACGCAGTATTTT. Translated, it gives CASSYFASGGAGNTQYF.

J is TRBJ2-5 and V is TRBV6-5; D gene ambiguous. The DNA end is more similar to TRBJ2-1, so the J call may be wrong. The CDR3 loop spans 13 amino acids. Germline V gene data show CDR1 as MNHEY and CDR2 as SVGAGI. For the CDR3, the DNA is TGTGCCAGCAGTTACAAACGGCATAGTTCGCAGTTCTTC. It encodes CASSYKRHSSQFF.

The rearrangement links TRBV4-1 to TRBJ2-3; 13 bases agree with TRBD2. The CDR3 is made up of 20 amino acids. V lost 0 bases and J lost 0; bases outside the gene matches: 9. Germline CDR1 MGHRA, CDR2 YSYEKL. CDR3 loop: CASSQDLRTSGSLSTDTQYF. CDR3 nucleotides: TGCGCCAGCAGCCAAGATCTTAGGACTAGCGGGAGTTTAAGCACAGATACGCAGTATTTT.

Details on this clonotype: This may be a read error: a much more frequent sequence differs by one nucleotide. V gene TRBV7-2 combines with J gene TRBJ2-3, with 7 bases fitting TRBD1. The CDR3 is made up of 16 amino acids. Germline trimming cut 5 bases from V and 14 bases from J; bases unmatched to any gene: 22. Germline CDR1 and CDR2: SGHTA and FQGNSA. The CDR3 loop reads CASSLEPGQNTGELYF. CDR3 bases: TGTGCCAGCAGCCTCGAACCGGGACAGAACACCGGGGAGCTGTATTTT.

This chain uses TRBV5-6 with TRBJ2-1; D assignment may be TRBD1 or TRBD2 (5 bases each). The length of the CDR3 is 13 residues. The germline CDR1 and CDR2 sequences are SGHDT and YYEEEE. Trimming left V 3 bases short and J 9 bases short, with 13 bases between. CDR3 sequence reads: CASSWGRTGEQFF. In nucleotides, the CDR3 is TGTGCCAGCAGCTGGGGACGAACAGGTGAGCAGTTCTTC.

Of note for this clonotype: Lacking the conserved final phenylalanine or tryptophan, this CDR3 likely reflects a read error. Because the CDR3's place on the DNA is in doubt, the DNA is left out and the CDR3 is given as listed by TCRdb. The chain employs TRBV11-1 and TRBJ1-1; the DNA was not compared with TRBD1, the D call given in the table. The CDR3 length is 19 residues, termini included. The germline V gene has CDR1 SGHAT and CDR2 FQDESV (reference sequence). CDR3 in amino acids: CASSLATGRYGQETQFFGP.

This clonotype was picked up one time. The chain couples TRBV6-1 to TRBJ1-6; TRBD1 might be the D (5 bases). With the DNA end fitting TRBJ2-1 better, the J assignment may be wrong. Per germline, CDR1 MNHNS and CDR2 SASEGT. CDR3 length equals 16 residues. CDR3 DNA: TGTGCCAGCAGCCGCGGCTGGGGCCTCTCCTTCGATGAGCAGTTCTTC. This codes for CASSRGWGLSFDEQFF.

The chain couples TRBV7-3 to TRBJ2-7, with TRBD2 identical over 8 bases. The CDR3 is made up of 15 amino acids. V dropped 5 bases and J dropped 7; count of bases not matched to a gene: 13. Germline CDR1 reads SGHTA; CDR2 reads FQGTGA. The chain's CDR3 is CASSPLAGSYNEQYF. CDR3 nucleotides: TGTGCCAGCAGCCCCTTAGCGGGGTCCTACAATGAGCAGTACTTC.

The V gene is TRBV7-4, the J gene TRBJ2-7, with TRBD1 as a possible D gene (6 bases). CDR1 and CDR2 from the germline V gene are SGHVT and SQSDAQ. The CDR3 is made up of 15 amino acids. Trimming left V 6 bases short and J 3 bases short, with 18 bases between. CDR3 DNA sequence: TGTGCCAGCAGTCAACAATCAGGGGACGTCTACGAGCAGTACTTC. This codes for CASSQQSGDVYEQYF.

The chain has TRBV11-1 and TRBJ2-4; D not certain. The CDR3 extends over 14 amino acids. V was cut by 5 bases and J by 8 bases, with 16 bases left in between. CDR1 is SGHAT and CDR2 is FQDESV in the germline V gene (reference sequence). CDR3 nucleotide sequence: TGTGCCAGCAGCCGCCCTTCCAGTTATCACATTCAGTACTTC. Protein product: CASSRPSSYHIQYF.

The chain carries TRBV27 and TRBJ2-5, with D perhaps matching TRBD2 (6 bases). The closer fit of TRBJ2-3 to the DNA end suggests the J call may be wrong. The CDR3 is 14 residues long. Germline V CDR1 and CDR2: MNHEY, SMNVEV (reference sequence). CDR3 sequence reads: CASSSRLGTDTQYF. The CDR3 nucleotides read TGTGCCAGCAGTTCCCGACTAGGGACAGATACGCAGTATTTT.

This clonotype is medium-sized (0.01 to 0.1%) within its sample. The rearrangement links TRBV10-2 to TRBJ2-3; D ambiguous. Germline-derived CDR1 and CDR2 are WSHSY and SAAADI. The CDR3 is 13 amino acids. V was clipped by 2 bases and J by 7 bases, with 10 bases between them. CDR3 region: CASSEQIRYTQYF. Here the CDR3 DNA reads TGCGCCAGCAGTGAGCAGATCAGGTATACGCAGTATTTT.

This clonotype is medium-sized within its sample. J is TRBJ2-5 and V is TRBV7-8, with D possibly matching TRBD1 (5 bases). This CDR3 comprises 14 residues. The germline gives CDR1 SGHVS, CDR2 FQNEAQ. V lost 2 bases and J lost 1, with 8 bases in between. The CDR3 reads CASSLRTTQETQYF. The CDR3 DNA reads TGTGCCAGCAGCTTAAGGACAACCCAAGAGACCCAGTACTTC.

The genes are TRBV6-8 and TRBJ2-7, with D possibly TRBD1 on 5 matching bases. The J call may be mistaken, given a closer DNA end match to TRBJ1-2. Germline V CDR1 and CDR2: MNHGY, SAAAGT. The CDR3 covers 13 residues. The chain's CDR3 is CASSYDSVGGYTF. Here the CDR3 DNA reads TGTGCCAGCAGTTACGACAGCGTGGGCGGCTACACCTTC.